This T cell receptor beta chain comes out of a study of post-analysis software for immune sequencing data. The wider study: Multiple sclerosis in the patients followed relapsing-remitting, secondary progressive and progressive-relapsing courses. Study-level findings and limits: A few TRBV segments, TRBV5-6, TRBV5-1 and TRBV20-1 among them, were found more frequent in patients than controls. Controls showed significantly higher normalized Chao1 diversity than did multiple sclerosis patients.

The germline V and J ends were trimmed by 4 bases and 2 bases, with 10 bases remaining between them. There are 14 residues in the CDR3. CDR1 is SEHNR, CDR2 FQNEAQ, per germline (reference sequence). cDNA libraries for TCR beta contained unique molecular identifiers. TCRdb analysed the PCR reads with MiXCR anew, one entry per CDR3 protein. Among roughly 600,000 distinct CDR3 sequences listed, about 40% were seen once. As concerns this clonotype: Its cognate antigen is unknown.

Material: blood. This clonotype was sampled from a girl aged 10 to 17 with multiple sclerosis. The chain joins TRBV7-9 to TRBJ2-3, with D possibly TRBD2 on 5 matching bases. CDR3: CASSWEDYTDTQYF. In DNA, the CDR3 is TGTGCCAGCAGCTGGGAAGACTACACAGATACGCAGTATTTT.